What follows are 16 T cell receptor beta chains derived from one specimen sequenced in a study of Tregs in tolerant kidney transplant recipients. Some clones are missing from TCRdb's copy, which holds only in-frame ones; the method was immunoSEQ multiplex PCR. The data hold 75,000 to 100,000 clones, with approximately 92% observed a single time. The sample was CD8+ T cells from blood. The receptors derive from a human donor in good health.

This chain joins TRBV6-1 and TRBJ2-1; 7 bases fit TRBD2. The CDR3 length is 15 residues. The V gene end was trimmed by 7 bases and the J gene end by 4 bases; junction bases not matched to a gene: 10. Germline-derived CDR1 and CDR2 are MNHNS and SASEGT. The CDR3 loop reads CASTRRGEGYNEQFF. The CDR3, as DNA: TGTGCCAGCACCCGTCGGGGGGAGGGGTACAATGAGCAGTTCTTC.

The chain links TRBV15 to TRBJ2-3; either TRBD1 or TRBD2 may fit D (5 bases each). This CDR3 is built from 18 residues. Germline-derived CDR1 and CDR2 are LNHNV and YYDKDF (reference sequence). Trimming removed 5 bases from V and 0 bases from J, with 21 bases in between. The CDR3 region is CATSAPHGTLESTDTQYF. CDR3 in DNA: TGTGCCACCAGCGCGCCTCACGGGACGTTAGAAAGCACAGATACGCAGTATTTT.

The rearrangement joins TRBV19 to TRBJ1-1, with D possibly being TRBD1 (5 bases). Germline assignment: CDR1 LNHDA and CDR2 SQIVND (reference sequence). Trimming took 0 bases from V and 6 from J, leaving 11 bases between them. The CDR3 extends over 14 amino acids. CDR3 sequence (DNA): TGTGCCAGTAGTATAGATCCTGGGGCCCCTGAAGCTTTCTTT. The encoded protein is CASSIDPGAPEAFF.

This clone was seen just once. This chain uses TRBV29-1 with TRBJ1-4, with 7 positions matching TRBD1. Germline CDR1 SQVTM, CDR2 ANQGSEA. Unmatched junction bases numbered 3, after V lost 1 base and J lost 7 bases. The CDR3 contains 13 residues. CDR3 residues: CSVEARTGEKLFF. DNA for the CDR3: TGCAGCGTTGAAGCAAGGACAGGTGAAAAACTGTTTTTT.

This chain links TRBV11-3 with TRBJ2-1; TRBD2 matches 9 bases. In germline, CDR1 is SGHNT, CDR2 YENEEA. There are 16 residues in the CDR3. Unmatched junction bases numbered 6, after V lost 0 bases and J lost 6 bases. The CDR3 sequence: CASSLEARGGFNEQFF. The CDR3 nucleotides read TGTGCCAGCAGCTTAGAGGCGCGGGGGGGCTTCAATGAGCAGTTCTTC.

This chain connects TRBV19 to TRBJ1-5; D not certain. V gave up 1 base and J gave up 7 bases, with 5 bases separating them. The CDR3 is made up of 12 amino acids. Per germline, CDR1 LNHDA and CDR2 SQIVND (reference sequence). The CDR3, as DNA: TGTGCCAGTAGTATAGGAGGACAGCCCCAGCATTTT. It translates to CASSIGGQPQHF.

The chain uses TRBV7-3 and TRBJ2-3; 13 positions match TRBD2. The germline V gene has CDR1 SGHTA and CDR2 FQGTGA. Trimming removed 5 bases from V and 6 bases from J; junction bases left unmatched: 11. The CDR3 has 17 residues. The CDR3 nucleotides read TGTGCCAGCAGCCACACTAGCGGGGGGGTTTATGCGGATACGCAGTATTTT. Its protein product is CASSHTSGGVYADTQYF.

The V call is TRBV2, the J call TRBJ1-4; 7 nucleotides line up with TRBD1. In germline, CDR1 is SNHLY, CDR2 FYNNEI. Trimming cost V 4 bases and J 7 bases; bases outside gene matches: 9. The CDR3 runs 15 residues. The CDR3 sequence: CASSGGTEGIEKLFF. The CDR3 nucleotides are TGTGCCAGCAGTGGCGGGACAGAAGGAATTGAAAAACTGTTTTTT.

The chain links TRBV27 to TRBJ2-2; 8 bases are shared with TRBD1. Germline V gene lookup returns CDR1 MNHEY and CDR2 SMNVEV (reference sequence). The CDR3 length is 12 residues. Trimming cost V 6 bases and J 6 bases; bases outside gene matches: 0. The CDR3 loop reads CASRTGAGELFF. Here the CDR3 DNA reads TGTGCCAGCAGGACAGGGGCCGGGGAGCTGTTTTTT.

CDR3: CAISDGTTGNTIYF. For the CDR3, the DNA is TGTGCCATCAGTGACGGGACTACCGGAAACACCATATATTTT. The chain uses TRBV10-3 and TRBJ1-3, with D tentatively TRBD1 (5 bases). The CDR3 consists of 14 residues. Trimming cost V 3 bases and J 4 bases, with 10 bases left between them. From germline, CDR1 is ENHRY and CDR2 SYGVKD.

The chain joins TRBV5-5 to TRBJ2-1, with 9 bases that match TRBD1. CDR3 length equals 15 residues. With 4 bases clipped from V and 5 bases from J, the junction kept 7 bases outside the gene matches. Germline V gene lookup returns CDR1 SGHKS and CDR2 YYEKEE (reference sequence). In DNA form, the CDR3 reads TGTGCCAGCAGCCAGCCCGGGACAGGGAACAATGAGCAGTTCTTC. Translation gives CASSQPGTGNNEQFF.

J is TRBJ1-5 and V is TRBV5-8; maybe TRBD1 (5 bases). The V end was cut by 0 bases, the J end by 0 bases, with 16 bases between. The CDR3 is 18 residues long. The germline V gene encodes CDR1 SGHTS and CDR2 YDEGEE. The CDR3 spells CASSLGTRLSYSNQPQHF. CDR3 coding DNA: TGTGCCAGCAGCTTGGGGACACGGCTGTCCTATAGCAATCAGCCCCAGCATTTT.

DNA for the CDR3: TGTGCCAGTAGTATAGATCGTGAGGCCGAAACGGAAAAGACCCAGTACTTC. Encoded protein: CASSIDREAETEKTQYF. The chain uses TRBV19 and TRBJ2-5, with D uncertain. The germline V and J ends were trimmed by 0 bases and 6 bases, with 20 bases remaining between them. The CDR3 extends over 17 amino acids. Germline V CDR1 and CDR2: LNHDA, SQIVND (reference sequence).

V usage is TRBV11-2 and J usage is TRBJ2-1, with 8 bases aligning to TRBD1. The CDR3 loop spans 16 amino acids. Losses at the gene ends were 6 bases for V and 6 bases for J; bases not matched to a gene: 13. CDR1 and CDR2 from the germline V gene are SGHAT and FQNNGV. CDR3 sequence: CASSSIWTGSLNEQFF. CDR3 in DNA: TGTGCCAGCAGTTCCATCTGGACAGGGTCCCTCAATGAGCAGTTCTTC.

This clone was picked up one time. The chain's CDR3 is CASSTTPPGAYTGELFF. The CDR3, as DNA: TGTGCCAGTAGTACTACTCCCCCGGGGGCCTACACCGGGGAGCTGTTTTTT. The V gene is TRBV19, the J gene TRBJ2-2; D tentatively fits TRBD1 or TRBD2 (6 bases each). This CDR3 contains 17 residues. The ends were cut back, 4 bases at V and 3 bases at J, with 18 bases in the middle. Germline CDR1 is LNHDA and CDR2 is SQIVND (reference sequence).

The gene calls are TRBV29-1 and TRBJ1-2, with 10 positions matching TRBD1. Germline values: CDR1 SQVTM, CDR2 ANQGSEA. This CDR3 is built from 16 residues. V trimming: 3 bases; J trimming: 0 bases; junction bases outside the gene matches: 7. The CDR3 loop is CSVEQRQGAANYGYTF. CDR3 coding DNA: TGCAGCGTTGAGCAGAGACAGGGGGCCGCTAACTATGGCTACACCTTC. Full variable domain (outside the CDR3, taken from reference TRBV29-1 and TRBJ1-2): SAVISQKPSRDICQRGTSLTIQCQVDSQVTMMFWYRQQPGQSLTLIATANQGSEATYESGFVIDKFPISRPNLTFSTLTVSNMSPEDSSIYLCSVEQRQGAANYGYTFGSGTRLTVV.